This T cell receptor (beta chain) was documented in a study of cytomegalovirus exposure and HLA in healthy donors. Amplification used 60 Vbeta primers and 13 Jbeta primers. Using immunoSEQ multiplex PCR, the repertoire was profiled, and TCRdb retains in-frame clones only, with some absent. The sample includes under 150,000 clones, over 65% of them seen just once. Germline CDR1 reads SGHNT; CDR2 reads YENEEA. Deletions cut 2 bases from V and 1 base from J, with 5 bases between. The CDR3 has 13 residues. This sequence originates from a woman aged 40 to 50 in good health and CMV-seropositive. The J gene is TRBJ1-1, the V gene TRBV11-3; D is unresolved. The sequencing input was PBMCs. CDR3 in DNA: TGTGCCAGCAGCTTACAACAGAACACTGAAGCTTTCTTT. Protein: CASSLQQNTEAFF.